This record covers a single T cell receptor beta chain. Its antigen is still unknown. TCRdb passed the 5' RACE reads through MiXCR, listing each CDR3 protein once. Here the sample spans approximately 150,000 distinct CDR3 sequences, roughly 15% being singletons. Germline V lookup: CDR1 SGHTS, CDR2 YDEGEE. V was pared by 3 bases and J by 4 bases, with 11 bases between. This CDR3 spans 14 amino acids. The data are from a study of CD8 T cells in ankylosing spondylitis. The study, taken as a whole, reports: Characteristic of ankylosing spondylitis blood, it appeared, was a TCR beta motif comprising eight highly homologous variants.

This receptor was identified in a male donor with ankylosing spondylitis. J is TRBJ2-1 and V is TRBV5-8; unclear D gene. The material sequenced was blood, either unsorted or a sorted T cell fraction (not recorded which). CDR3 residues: CASSSQTAYNEQFF. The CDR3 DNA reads TGTGCCAGCAGCTCGCAGACGGCTTACAATGAGCAGTTCTTC. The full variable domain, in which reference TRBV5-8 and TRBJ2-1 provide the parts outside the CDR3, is EAGVTQSPTHLIKTRGQQATLRCSPISGHTSVYWYQQALGLGLQFLLWYDEGEERNRGNFPPRFSGRQFPNYSSELNVNALELEDSALYLCASSSQTAYNEQFFGPGTRLTVL.